This T cell receptor (beta chain) was identified in a study of T-cell memory formation after mild COVID-19. Study-wide findings and caveats: Nothing showed for sure that second-wave clones peaking on day 37 were SARS-CoV-2 specific.

The CDR3 totals 16 residues. CDR1 SGHRS and CDR2 YFSETQ come from the germline V gene. Trimming removed 7 bases from V and 5 bases from J; junction bases left unmatched: 14. TCRdb used MiXCR to reprocess the 5' RACE reads, holding one entry per CDR3 protein. The data show approximately 300,000 distinct CDR3 sequences, 15% seen once. On this clonotype itself: Its matching antigen is unknown.

The sample taken for sequencing was PBMCs or a T cell subset sorted from them (not recorded which). The sequence was collected from a man younger than 35 who had mild COVID-19 (a few samples of this study predate the infection). Cell type and time point are not known. The chain couples TRBV5-1 to TRBJ2-1; 8 bases are a match to TRBD1. CDR3 protein: CASVEGAGGLDNEQFF. DNA of the CDR3: TGCGCCAGCGTGGAGGGAGCAGGGGGCCTGGACAATGAGCAGTTCTTC.